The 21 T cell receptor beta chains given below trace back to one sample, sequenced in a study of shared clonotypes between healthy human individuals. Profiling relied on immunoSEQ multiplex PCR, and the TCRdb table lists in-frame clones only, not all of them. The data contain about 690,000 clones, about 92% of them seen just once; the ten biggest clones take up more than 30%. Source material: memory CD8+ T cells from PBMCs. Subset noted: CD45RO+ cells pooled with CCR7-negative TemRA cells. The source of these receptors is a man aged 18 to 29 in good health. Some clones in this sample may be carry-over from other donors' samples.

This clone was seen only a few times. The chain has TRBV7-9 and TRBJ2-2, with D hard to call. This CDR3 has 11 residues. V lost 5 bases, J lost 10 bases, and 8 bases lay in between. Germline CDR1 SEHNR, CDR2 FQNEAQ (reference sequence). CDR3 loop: CASSHDMELFF. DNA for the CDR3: TGTGCCAGCAGCCACGACATGGAGCTGTTTTTT.

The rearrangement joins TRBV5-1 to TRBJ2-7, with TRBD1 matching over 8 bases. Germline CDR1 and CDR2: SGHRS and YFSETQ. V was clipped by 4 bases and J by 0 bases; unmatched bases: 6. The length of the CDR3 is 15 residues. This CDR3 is CASSPPGGPSYEQYF. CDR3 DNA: TGCGCCAGCAGCCCACCAGGGGGCCCCTCCTACGAGCAGTACTTC.

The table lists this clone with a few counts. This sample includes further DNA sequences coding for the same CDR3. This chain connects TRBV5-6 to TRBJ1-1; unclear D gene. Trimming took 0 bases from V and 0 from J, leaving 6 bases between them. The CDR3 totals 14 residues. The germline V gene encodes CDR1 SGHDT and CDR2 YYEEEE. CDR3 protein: CASSLDLMNTEAFF. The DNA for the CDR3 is TGTGCCAGCAGCTTGGACCTAATGAACACTGAAGCTTTCTTT.

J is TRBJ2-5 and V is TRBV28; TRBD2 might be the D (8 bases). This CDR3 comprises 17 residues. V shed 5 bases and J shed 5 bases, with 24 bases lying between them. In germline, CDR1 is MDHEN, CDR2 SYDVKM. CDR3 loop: CASSTKRETGPSETQYF. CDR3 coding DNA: TGTGCCAGCAGTACCAAGCGGGAGACAGGGCCCAGCGAGACCCAGTACTTC.

DNA for the CDR3: TGCGCCAGCAGTTTCCCCCCACTAGCGGGAGTGAGTACGCAGTATTTT. This translates into CASSFPPLAGVSTQYF. This chain links TRBV10-1 with TRBJ2-3, with 11 nucleotides matching TRBD2. J lost 8 bases, V lost 5 bases, and 12 bases had no gene match. The germline gives CDR1 WNHNN, CDR2 SYGVQD (reference sequence). CDR3 length: 16 amino acids.

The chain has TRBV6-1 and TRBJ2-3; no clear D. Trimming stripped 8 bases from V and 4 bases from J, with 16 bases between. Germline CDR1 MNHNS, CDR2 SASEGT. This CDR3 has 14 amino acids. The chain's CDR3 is CASEPRSEADTQYF. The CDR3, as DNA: TGTGCCAGCGAACCTAGGAGTGAAGCAGATACGCAGTATTTT.

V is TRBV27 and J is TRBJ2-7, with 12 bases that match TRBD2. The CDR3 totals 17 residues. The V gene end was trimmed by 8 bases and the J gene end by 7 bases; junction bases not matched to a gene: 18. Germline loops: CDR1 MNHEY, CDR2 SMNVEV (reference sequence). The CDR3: CASSILGASGRAVEQYF. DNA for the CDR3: TGTGCCAGCTCCATTTTAGGGGCTAGCGGGAGGGCTGTGGAGCAGTACTTC.

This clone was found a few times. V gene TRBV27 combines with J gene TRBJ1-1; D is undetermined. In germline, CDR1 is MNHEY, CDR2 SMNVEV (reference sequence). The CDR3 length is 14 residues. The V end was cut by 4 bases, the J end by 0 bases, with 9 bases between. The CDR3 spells CASSWNSMNTEAFF. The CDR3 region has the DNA TGTGCCAGCAGTTGGAATTCAATGAACACTGAAGCTTTCTTT.

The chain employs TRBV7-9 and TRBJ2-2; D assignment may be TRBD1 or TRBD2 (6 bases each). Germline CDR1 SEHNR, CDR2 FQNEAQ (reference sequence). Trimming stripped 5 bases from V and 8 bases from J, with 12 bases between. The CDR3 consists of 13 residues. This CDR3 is CASSPGGRGELFF. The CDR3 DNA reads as TGTGCCAGCAGCCCTGGGGGGCGAGGGGAGCTGTTTTTT.

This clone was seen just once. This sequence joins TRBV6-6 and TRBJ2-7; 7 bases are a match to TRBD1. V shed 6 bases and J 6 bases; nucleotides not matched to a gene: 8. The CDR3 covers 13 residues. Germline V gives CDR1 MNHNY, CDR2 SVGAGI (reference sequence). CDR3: CASRATGVGEQYF. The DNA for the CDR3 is TGTGCCAGCAGGGCTACAGGGGTGGGCGAGCAGTACTTC.

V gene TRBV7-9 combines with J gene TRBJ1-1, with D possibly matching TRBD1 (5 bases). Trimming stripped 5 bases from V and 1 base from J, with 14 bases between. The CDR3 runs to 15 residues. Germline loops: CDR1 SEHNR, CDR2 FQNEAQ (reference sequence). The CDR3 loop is CASSPLGRGNTEAFF. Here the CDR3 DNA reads TGTGCCAGCAGCCCCCTAGGAAGGGGGAACACTGAAGCTTTCTTT.

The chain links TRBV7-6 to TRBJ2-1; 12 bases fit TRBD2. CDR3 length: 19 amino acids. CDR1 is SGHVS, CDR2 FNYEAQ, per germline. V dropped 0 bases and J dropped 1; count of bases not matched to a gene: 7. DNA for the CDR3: TGTGCCAGCAGCTTAGCCAAACCGGGACTAGCGGGTTCCTACAATGAGCAGTTCTTC. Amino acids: CASSLAKPGLAGSYNEQFF.

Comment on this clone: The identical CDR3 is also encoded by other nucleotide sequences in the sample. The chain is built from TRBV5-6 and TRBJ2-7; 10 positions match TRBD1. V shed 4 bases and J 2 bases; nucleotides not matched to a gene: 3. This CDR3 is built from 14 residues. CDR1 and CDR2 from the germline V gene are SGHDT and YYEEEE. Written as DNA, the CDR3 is TGTGCCAGCAGCCCGGGGACAGGGGCCTACGAGCAGTACTTC. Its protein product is CASSPGTGAYEQYF.

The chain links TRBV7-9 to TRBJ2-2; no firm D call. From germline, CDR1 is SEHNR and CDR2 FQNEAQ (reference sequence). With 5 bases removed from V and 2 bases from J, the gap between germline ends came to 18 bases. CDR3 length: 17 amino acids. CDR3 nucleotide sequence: TGTGCCAGCAGCCTACCTGTGGGTATTTCAAACACCGGGGAGCTGTTTTTT. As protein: CASSLPVGISNTGELFF.

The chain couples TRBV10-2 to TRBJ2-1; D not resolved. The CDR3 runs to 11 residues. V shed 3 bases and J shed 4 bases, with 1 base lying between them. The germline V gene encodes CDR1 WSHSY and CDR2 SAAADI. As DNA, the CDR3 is TGCGCCAGCAGTGAATACAATGAGCAGTTCTTC. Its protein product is CASSEYNEQFF.

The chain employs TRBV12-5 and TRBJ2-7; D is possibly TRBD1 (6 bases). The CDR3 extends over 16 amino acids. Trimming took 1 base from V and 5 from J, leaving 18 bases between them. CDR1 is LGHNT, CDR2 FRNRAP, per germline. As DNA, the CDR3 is TGTGCTAGTGGTTTGGCGAGGGGGTACCACCCGGACGAGCAGTACTTC. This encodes CASGLARGYHPDEQYF.

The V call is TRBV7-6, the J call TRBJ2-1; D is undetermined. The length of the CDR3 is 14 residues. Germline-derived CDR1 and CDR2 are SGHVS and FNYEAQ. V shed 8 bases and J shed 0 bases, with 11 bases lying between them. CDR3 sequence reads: CASLPLSSYNEQFF. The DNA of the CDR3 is TGTGCCAGCCTGCCTTTGAGCTCCTACAATGAGCAGTTCTTC.

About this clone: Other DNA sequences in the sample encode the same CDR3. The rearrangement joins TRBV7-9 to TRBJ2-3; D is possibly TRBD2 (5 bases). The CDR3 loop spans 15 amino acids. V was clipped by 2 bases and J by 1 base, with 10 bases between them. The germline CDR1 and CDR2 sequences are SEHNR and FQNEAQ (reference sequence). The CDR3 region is CASSLSSGGTDTQYF. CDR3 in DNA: TGTGCCAGCAGCTTAAGCAGCGGCGGCACAGATACGCAGTATTTT.

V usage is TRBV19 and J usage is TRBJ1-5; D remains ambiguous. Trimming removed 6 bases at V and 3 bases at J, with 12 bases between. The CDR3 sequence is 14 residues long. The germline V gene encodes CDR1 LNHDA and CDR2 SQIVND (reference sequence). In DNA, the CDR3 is TGTGCCAGTAGGGTCAGAGATTTCAATCAGCCCCAGCATTTT. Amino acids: CASRVRDFNQPQHF.

CDR3 residues: CASSLGSGGGTGELFF. The CDR3 DNA is TGTGCCAGCAGTTTGGGGTCAGGGGGTGGAACCGGGGAGCTGTTTTTT. This chain joins TRBV27 and TRBJ2-2, with 7 bases matching TRBD1. CDR1 is MNHEY and CDR2 is SMNVEV in the germline V gene (reference sequence). Losses at the gene ends were 3 bases for V and 5 bases for J; bases not matched to a gene: 9. The CDR3 consists of 16 residues.

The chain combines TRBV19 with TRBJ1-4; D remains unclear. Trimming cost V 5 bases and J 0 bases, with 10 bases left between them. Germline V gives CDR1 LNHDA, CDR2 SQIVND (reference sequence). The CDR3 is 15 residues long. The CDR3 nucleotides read TGTGCCAGTAGTTCCCGGCAAGCAACTAATGAAAAACTGTTTTTT. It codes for CASSSRQATNEKLFF.